This T cell receptor beta chain was recorded in a study of CD8 T cells in Susac syndrome. Findings and caveats of the study: The number of individuals included in the study's TCR sequencing and HLA analysis was acknowledged as relatively small.

The CDR3 spans 14 residues. Deletions cut 3 bases from V and 1 base from J, with 9 bases between. The RNA input was roughly 0.5 to 1 ug, and it was reverse transcribed with random hexamers. The TCR beta CDR3 was amplified by immunoSEQ multiplex PCR across 54 Vbeta, 13 Jbeta. TCRdb analysed the immunoSEQ multiplex PCR reads with MiXCR anew, one entry per CDR3 protein. This sample yields hundreds of thousands of distinct CDR3 sequences, of which over 90% are seen a single time; around 0.08% belongs to the top ten. Of note for this clonotype: What it recognizes is unknown.

Relapsing-remitting disease, either stable or active, was present in the treatment-naive patients who were the multiple sclerosis controls. Material: CD4+ T cells from PBMCs. The sequence derives from a human donor with multiple sclerosis. The chain uses TRBV12-3 or TRBV12-4 and TRBJ1-1; possible D gene TRBD1, 5 bases. CDR3 amino acids: CASSFFRANTEAFF. For the CDR3, the DNA is TGTGCCAGCAGTTTTTTCAGGGCGAACACTGAAGCTTTCTTT.